This T cell receptor beta chain was obtained from a study of shared clonotypes between healthy human individuals. Study-level background: Aged 18 to 49, the donors were a couple of women and three men. Study results and caveats: The study found approximately 5% of naive CD4 clonotypes shared across a few donors.

Germline loops: CDR1 MNHEY, CDR2 SVGAGI. V lost 0 bases, J lost 0 bases, and 4 bases stayed unmatched. CDR3 size: 16 residues. Original processing methods: Owing to the provision of junction-only sequences devoid of quality scores by immunoSEQ, filtering differed. Generated by immunoSEQ multiplex PCR, the TCRdb table keeps only in-frame clones and is missing some. That table supplies the V and J calls and clone size; D and trimming were determined from the DNA. The sample includes around 320,000 clones, around 86% seen only once; the top ten take roughly 17%. Comments on this clone: What it binds is unknown. Other DNA sequences within the sample encode an identical CDR3.

The chain recombines TRBV6-5 with TRBJ2-7; 8 nucleotides line up with TRBD1. Sequencing was performed on memory CD8+ T cells sorted from blood. Subset of the sample: CD45RO+ cells pooled with CCR7-negative TemRA cells. The receptor's source is a man between 18 and 35 years old in good health. In DNA form, the CDR3 reads TGTGCCAGCAGTTACTCGACAGGGGAGAGCTCCTACGAGCAGTACTTC. Its translation is CASSYSTGESSYEQYF.